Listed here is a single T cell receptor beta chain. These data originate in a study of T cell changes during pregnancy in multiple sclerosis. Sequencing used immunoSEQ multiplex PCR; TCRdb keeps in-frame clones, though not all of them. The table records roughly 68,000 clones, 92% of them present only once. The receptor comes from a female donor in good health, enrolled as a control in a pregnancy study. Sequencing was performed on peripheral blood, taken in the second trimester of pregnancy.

CDR3 loop: CASQFSRSTDTQYF. In DNA form, the CDR3 reads TGTGCCAGCCAATTTAGTCGTAGCACAGATACGCAGTATTTT. This chain links TRBV27 with TRBJ2-3; D is uncertain. The CDR3 covers 14 residues. V was trimmed by 8 bases and J by 0 bases, leaving 12 bases between them. CDR1 MNHEY and CDR2 SMNVEV come from the germline V gene (reference sequence).